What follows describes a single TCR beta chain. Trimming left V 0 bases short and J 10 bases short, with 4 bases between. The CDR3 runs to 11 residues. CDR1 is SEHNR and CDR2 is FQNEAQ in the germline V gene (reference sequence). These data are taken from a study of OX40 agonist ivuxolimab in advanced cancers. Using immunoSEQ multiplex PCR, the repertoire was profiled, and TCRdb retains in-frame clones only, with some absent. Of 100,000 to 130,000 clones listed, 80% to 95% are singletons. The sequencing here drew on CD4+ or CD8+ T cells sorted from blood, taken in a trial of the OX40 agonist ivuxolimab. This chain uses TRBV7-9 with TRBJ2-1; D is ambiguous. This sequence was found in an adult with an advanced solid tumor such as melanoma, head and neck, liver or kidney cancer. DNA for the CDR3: TGTGCCAGCAGCTTAGCGGACGAGCAGTTCTTC. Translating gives CASSLADEQFF.